The rows below give T cell receptor beta chains drawn from one sample of a study of memory CD4+ T cells and cytomegalovirus serostatus. TCRdb's table, derived via immunoSEQ multiplex PCR, lists solely in-frame clones and lacks some. This table has tens of thousands of clones, over 70% appearing once. Sequences were obtained from memory CD4+ T cells from blood. The receptor source for this set is an adult in good health and CMV-seropositive. CDR3s include the opening cysteine and the closing phenylalanine or tryptophan. The D gene is left open where the match is weak. Size is omitted from some rows. Given values are once, few, many or a class for expanded clones.

V	size	D	J	CDR3	DNA
TRBV5-1	-	TRBD2	TRBJ2-1	CASRGQAGVAEQFF	TGCGCCAGCAGGGGGCAAGCGGGAGTCGCTGAGCAGTTCTTC
TRBV4-3	once	-	TRBJ2-6	CASSQDPGLRGAGANVLTF	TGCGCCAGCAGCCAAGACCCCGGTTTGAGGGGGGCTGGGGCCAACGTCCTGACTTTC
TRBV30	-	-	TRBJ1-4	CAWSTLKEKLFF	TGTGCCTGGAGTACTCTGAAGGAAAAACTGTTTTTT
TRBV7-9	-	TRBD2	TRBJ2-1	CASSSRGLAGVNEQFF	TGTGCCAGCAGCTCGAGGGGCCTAGCGGGGGTTAATGAGCAGTTCTTC
TRBV6-1	-	-	TRBJ2-3	CASREDISGLTQYF	TGTGCCAGCAGGGAGGACATATCGGGACTCACGCAGTATTTT
TRBV7-2	-	-	TRBJ1-5	CASSLNQFEPQHF	TGTGCCAGCAGCTTAAATCAGTTCGAGCCCCAGCATTTT
TRBV27	-	TRBD1	TRBJ2-3	CASSLRGTGQDTQYF	TGTGCCAGCAGCCTAAGGGGGACAGGCCAAGATACGCAGTATTTT
TRBV19	-	-	TRBJ2-5	CASSKLGETQYF	TGTGCCAGTAGTAAGTTGGGGGAGACCCAGTACTTC
TRBV5-6	-	TRBD1	TRBJ1-3	CASSLQGAQGNTIYF	TGTGCCAGCAGCTTACAGGGGGCGCAGGGAAACACCATATATTTT
TRBV5-4	-	-	TRBJ2-7	CASSLVGETREQYF	TGTGCCAGCAGCTTGGTCGGCGAGACTAGAGAGCAGTACTTC
TRBV19	-	TRBD1	TRBJ1-1	CASSMGAGQPKAFF	TGTGCCAGTAGTATGGGGGCGGGACAGCCGAAAGCTTTCTTT
TRBV18	-	TRBD1	TRBJ2-7	CASSSGQGSYEQYF	TGTGCCAGCTCATCCGGACAGGGGTCATACGAGCAGTACTTC
TRBV2	-	-	TRBJ1-6	CASRGTVPNSPLHF	TGTGCCAGCAGGGGGACGGTTCCCAATTCACCCCTCCACTTT
TRBV2	-	-	TRBJ1-6	CASSEDRSPLHF	TGTGCCAGCAGTGAGGATAGGTCACCCCTCCACTTT
TRBV27	-	-	TRBJ2-7	CASSFVQGAYEQYF	TGTGCCAGCAGTTTCGTACAGGGAGCCTACGAGCAGTACTTC
TRBV7-9	-	-	TRBJ2-5	CASSFGLATGAETQYF	TGTGCCAGCAGCTTTGGTCTCGCCACAGGCGCGGAGACCCAGTACTTC
TRBV18	-	-	TRBJ2-5	CASSPVAGEETQYF	TGTGCCAGCTCACCAGTCGCAGGAGAAGAGACCCAGTACTTC
TRBV11-2	-	-	TRBJ1-5	CASSLGGHLNQPQHF	TGTGCCAGCAGCTTAGGGGGACACCTCAATCAGCCCCAGCATTTT
TRBV5-1	-	-	TRBJ2-7	CASSLAQEQYF	TGCGCCAGCAGCTTGGCGCAAGAGCAGTACTTC
TRBV7-2	once	TRBD2	TRBJ2-2	CASSRDYYTGELFF	TGTGCCAGCAGCCGGGACTACTACACCGGGGAGCTGTTTTTT
TRBV7-2	-	TRBD2	TRBJ2-5	CASSSAGGVQETQYF	TGTGCCAGCAGCTCAGCGGGAGGGGTGCAAGAGACCCAGTACTTC
TRBV4-2	few	TRBD2	TRBJ2-1	CASSQPETSAVNEQFF	TGTGCCAGCAGCCAGCCTGAGACTAGCGCCGTGAATGAGCAGTTCTTC
TRBV19	-	-	TRBJ1-3	CASSRSTSGNTIYF	TGTGCCAGTAGTAGATCGACCTCTGGAAACACCATATATTTT
TRBV10-2	-	TRBD1	TRBJ1-2	CASSESPRGPAGYTF	TGCGCCAGCAGTGAAAGTCCCAGGGGGCCCGCTGGCTACACCTTC
TRBV20-1	-	TRBD1	TRBJ1-2	CSARGGTDGDF	TGCAGTGCTAGAGGTGGGACAGACGGGGACTTC
TRBV7-9	-	-	TRBJ1-4	CASSLAATNEKLFF	TGTGCCAGCAGCTTGGCTGCAACTAATGAAAAACTGTTTTTT
TRBV6-5	-	-	TRBJ1-1	CASSFAGRGTEAFF	TGTGCCAGCAGCTTTGCCGGGAGGGGCACTGAAGCTTTCTTT
TRBV18	few	-	TRBJ2-5	CASSPVKGQETQYF	TGTGCCAGCTCACCGGTAAAGGGGCAAGAGACCCAGTACTTC
TRBV19	few	TRBD2	TRBJ2-2	CASSIASGRYTGELFF	TGTGCCAGTAGTATAGCCAGCGGGAGGTACACCGGGGAGCTGTTTTTT
TRBV6-6	-	-	TRBJ2-5	CASSYLGLQETQYF	TGTGCCAGCAGTTATTTGGGACTTCAGGAGACCCAGTACTTC
TRBV10-3	-	-	TRBJ1-1	CAIRDVNTEAFF	TGTGCCATCAGGGACGTGAACACTGAAGCTTTCTTT
TRBV6-6	once	-	TRBJ1-2	CASSSPGTVNYGYTF	TGTGCCAGCAGTAGCCCCGGGACGGTTAACTATGGCTACACCTTC
TRBV6-6	-	TRBD1	TRBJ2-5	CASSPGTVKETQYF	TGTGCCAGCAGTCCGGGGACAGTAAAAGAGACCCAGTACTTC
TRBV7-9	-	TRBD1	TRBJ1-2	CASSLASGQEGYTF	TGTGCCAGCAGCTTAGCTTCGGGACAGGAGGGCTACACCTTC
TRBV19	-	-	TRBJ1-1	CASSMGEGIWTEAFF	TGTGCCAGTAGTATGGGGGAGGGGATATGGACTGAAGCTTTCTTT
TRBV6-5	-	TRBD1	TRBJ2-7	CASRTDRGRVDEQYF	TGTGCCAGCAGGACAGACAGGGGGAGAGTGGACGAGCAGTACTTC
TRBV7-2	-	-	TRBJ2-1	CASSLVGGSSAYNEQFF	TGTGCCAGCAGCTTAGTGGGCGGGTCTAGCGCCTACAATGAGCAGTTCTTC
TRBV5-6	-	TRBD1	TRBJ2-7	CASSLGQGHSYEQYF	TGTGCCAGCAGCTTGGGACAGGGACATTCCTACGAGCAGTACTTC
TRBV29-1	-	TRBD1	TRBJ2-3	CSVGGTGLYRSRSTDTQYF	TGCAGCGTTGGGGGGACAGGGTTGTATCGAAGCAGAAGCACAGATACGCAGTATTTT
TRBV9	-	-	TRBJ1-6	CASSVDLLGNSPLHF	TGTGCCAGCAGCGTAGACCTCTTGGGGAATTCACCCCTCCACTTT
TRBV5-4	-	TRBD1	TRBJ1-1	CASSPRDSVNTEAFF	TGTGCCAGCAGCCCGAGGGACAGTGTGAACACTGAAGCTTTCTTT
TRBV10-3	-	-	TRBJ1-2	CAISESRGAGVRYGYTF	TGTGCCATCAGCGAGTCGCGGGGGGCAGGGGTGAGGTATGGCTACACCTTC
TRBV7-9	-	-	TRBJ1-4	CASSFDTGAEKLFF	TGTGCCAGCAGCTTCGATACAGGCGCGGAAAAACTGTTTTTT
TRBV7-8	-	-	TRBJ2-7	CASSPGRSSYEQYF	TGTGCCAGCAGCCCGGGACGGAGCTCCTACGAGCAGTACTTC
TRBV28	-	-	TRBJ2-4	CASSPGGEENIQYF	TGTGCCAGCAGCCCCGGAGGGGAGGAAAACATTCAGTACTTC
TRBV5-4	-	-	TRBJ2-7	CASSLLQGSYEQYF	TGTGCCAGCAGCCTCCTGCAGGGCTCCTACGAGCAGTACTTC
TRBV7-9	-	TRBD1	TRBJ1-5	CASSRQGSNQPQHF	TGTGCCAGCAGTCGACAGGGTAGCAATCAGCCCCAGCATTTT
TRBV28	-	TRBD1	TRBJ1-5	CASRSQGARNQPQHF	TGTGCCAGCAGGTCACAGGGGGCGCGAAATCAGCCCCAGCATTTT